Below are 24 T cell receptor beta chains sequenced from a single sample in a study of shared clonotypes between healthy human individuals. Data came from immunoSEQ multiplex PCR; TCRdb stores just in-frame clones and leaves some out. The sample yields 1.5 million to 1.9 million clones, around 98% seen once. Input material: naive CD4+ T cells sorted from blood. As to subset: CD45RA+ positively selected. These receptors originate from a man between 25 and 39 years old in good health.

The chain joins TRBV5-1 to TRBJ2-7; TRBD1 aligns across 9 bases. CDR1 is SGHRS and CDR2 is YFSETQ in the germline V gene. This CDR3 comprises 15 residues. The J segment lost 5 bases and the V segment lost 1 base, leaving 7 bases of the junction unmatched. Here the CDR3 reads CASSLIRTGVDEQYF. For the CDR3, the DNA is TGCGCCAGCAGCTTGATTAGGACAGGGGTTGACGAGCAGTACTTC.

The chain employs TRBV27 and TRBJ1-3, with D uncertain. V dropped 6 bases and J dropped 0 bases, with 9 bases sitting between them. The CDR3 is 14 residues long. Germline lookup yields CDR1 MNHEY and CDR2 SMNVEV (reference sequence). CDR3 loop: CASRTLHSGNTIYF. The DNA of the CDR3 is TGTGCCAGCAGGACACTTCACTCTGGAAACACCATATATTTT.

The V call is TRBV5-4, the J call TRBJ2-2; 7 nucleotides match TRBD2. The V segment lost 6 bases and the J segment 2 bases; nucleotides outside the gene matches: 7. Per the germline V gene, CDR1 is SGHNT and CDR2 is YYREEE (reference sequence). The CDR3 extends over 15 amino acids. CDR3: CASIASGPNTGELFF. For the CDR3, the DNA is TGTGCCAGCATCGCTAGCGGACCTAACACCGGGGAGCTGTTTTTT.

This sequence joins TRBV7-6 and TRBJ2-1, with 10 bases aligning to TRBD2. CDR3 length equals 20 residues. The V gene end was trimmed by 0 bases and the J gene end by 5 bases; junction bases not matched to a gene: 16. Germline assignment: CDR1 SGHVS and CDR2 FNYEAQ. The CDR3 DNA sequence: TGTGCCAGCAGCTTAGCGCGGGCTAGCGGGAGTAGCGGGGCAAACAATGAGCAGTTCTTC. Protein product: CASSLARASGSSGANNEQFF.

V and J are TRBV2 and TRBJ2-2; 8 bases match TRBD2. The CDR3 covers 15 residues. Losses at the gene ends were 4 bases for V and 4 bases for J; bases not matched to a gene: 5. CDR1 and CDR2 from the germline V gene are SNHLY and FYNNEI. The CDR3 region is CASSVRLARTGELFF. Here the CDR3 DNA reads TGTGCCAGCAGTGTCCGACTAGCGCGCACCGGGGAGCTGTTTTTT.

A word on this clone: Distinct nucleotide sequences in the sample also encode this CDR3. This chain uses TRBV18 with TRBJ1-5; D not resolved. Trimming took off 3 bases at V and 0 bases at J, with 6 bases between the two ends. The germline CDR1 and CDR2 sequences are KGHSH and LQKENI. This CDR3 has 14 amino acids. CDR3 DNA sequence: TGTGCCAGCTCACCTAAAGATAGCAATCAGCCCCAGCATTTT. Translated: CASSPKDSNQPQHF.

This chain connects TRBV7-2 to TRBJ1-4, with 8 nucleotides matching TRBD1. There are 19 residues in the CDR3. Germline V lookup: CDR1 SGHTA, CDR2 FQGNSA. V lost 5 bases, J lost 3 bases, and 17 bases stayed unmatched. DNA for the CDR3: TGTGCCAGCAGCCCCTGGGCTGGCCTGACAGGGGCCCCTAATGAAAAACTGTTTTTT. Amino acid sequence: CASSPWAGLTGAPNEKLFF.

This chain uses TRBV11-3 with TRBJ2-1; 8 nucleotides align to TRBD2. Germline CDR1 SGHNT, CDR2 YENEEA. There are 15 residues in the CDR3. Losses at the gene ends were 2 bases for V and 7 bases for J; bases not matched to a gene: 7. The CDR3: CASSLPGGPGNEQFF. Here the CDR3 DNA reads TGTGCCAGCAGCTTACCGGGAGGGCCGGGGAATGAGCAGTTCTTC.

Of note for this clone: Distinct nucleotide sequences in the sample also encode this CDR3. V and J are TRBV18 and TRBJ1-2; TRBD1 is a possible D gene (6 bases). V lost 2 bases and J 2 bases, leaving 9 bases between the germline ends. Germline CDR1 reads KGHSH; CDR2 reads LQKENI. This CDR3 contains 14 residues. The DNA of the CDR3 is TGTGCCAGCTCACCAAGTGGACAGAACTATGGCTACACCTTC. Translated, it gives CASSPSGQNYGYTF.

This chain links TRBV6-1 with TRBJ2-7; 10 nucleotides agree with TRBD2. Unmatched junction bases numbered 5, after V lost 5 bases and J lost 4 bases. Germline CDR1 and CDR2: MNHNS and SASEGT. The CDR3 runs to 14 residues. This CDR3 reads CASSWTSGLYEQYF. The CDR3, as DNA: TGTGCCAGCAGTTGGACTAGCGGACTATACGAGCAGTACTTC.

This CDR3 is CASSVEGDIPTYEQYF. CDR3 nucleotide sequence: TGTGCCAGCAGCGTAGAGGGGGACATCCCTACCTACGAGCAGTACTTC. This rearrangement joins TRBV9 to TRBJ2-7; possible D gene TRBD1, 6 bases. Germline loops: CDR1 SGDLS, CDR2 YYNGEE. The CDR3 totals 16 residues. Trimming removed 0 bases at V and 2 bases at J, with 15 bases between.

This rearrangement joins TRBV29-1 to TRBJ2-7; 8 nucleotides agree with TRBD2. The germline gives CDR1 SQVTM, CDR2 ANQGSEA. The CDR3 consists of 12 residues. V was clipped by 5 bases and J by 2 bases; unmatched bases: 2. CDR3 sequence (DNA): TGCAGCGTTATAGCGGGGACCTACGAGCAGTACTTC. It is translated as CSVIAGTYEQYF.

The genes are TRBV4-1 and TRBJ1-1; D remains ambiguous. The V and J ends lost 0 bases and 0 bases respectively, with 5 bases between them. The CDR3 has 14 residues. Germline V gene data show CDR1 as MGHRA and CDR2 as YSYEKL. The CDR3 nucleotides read TGCGCCAGCAGCCAAGATGTATTGAACACTGAAGCTTTCTTT. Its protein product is CASSQDVLNTEAFF.

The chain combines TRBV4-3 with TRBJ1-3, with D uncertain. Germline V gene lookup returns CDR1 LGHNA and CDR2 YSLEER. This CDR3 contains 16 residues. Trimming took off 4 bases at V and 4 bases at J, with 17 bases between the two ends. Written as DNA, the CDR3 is TGCGCCAGCAGCCCCGTTGTTAGTGGCTACGGAAACACCATATATTTT. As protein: CASSPVVSGYGNTIYF.

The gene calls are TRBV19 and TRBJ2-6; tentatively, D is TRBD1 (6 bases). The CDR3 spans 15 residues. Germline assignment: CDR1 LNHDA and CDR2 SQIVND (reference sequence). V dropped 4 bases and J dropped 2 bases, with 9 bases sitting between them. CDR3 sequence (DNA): TGTGCCAGTAGTACAACAGGGACTGGGGCCAACGTCCTGACTTTC. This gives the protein CASSTTGTGANVLTF.

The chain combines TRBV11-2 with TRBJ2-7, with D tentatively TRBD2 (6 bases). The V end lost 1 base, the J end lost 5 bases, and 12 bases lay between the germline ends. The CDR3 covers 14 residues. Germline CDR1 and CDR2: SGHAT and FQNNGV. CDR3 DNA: TGTGCCAGCAGCTTAGTGTCTAGCGTCCACGAGCAGTACTTC. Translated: CASSLVSSVHEQYF.

The CDR3 spells CASSTRQGGTQYF. CDR3 nucleotides: TGCGCCAGCAGCACAAGACAGGGCGGGACCCAGTACTTC. V is TRBV5-1 and J is TRBJ2-5; the match to TRBD1 covers 7 bases. Germline trimming cut 4 bases from V and 7 bases from J; bases unmatched to any gene: 7. The length of the CDR3 is 13 residues. The germline V gene encodes CDR1 SGHRS and CDR2 YFSETQ.

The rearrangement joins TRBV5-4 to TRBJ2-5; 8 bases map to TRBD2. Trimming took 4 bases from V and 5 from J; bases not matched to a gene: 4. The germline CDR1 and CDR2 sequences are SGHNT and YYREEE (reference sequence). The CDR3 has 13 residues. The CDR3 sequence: CASSLSGTETQYF. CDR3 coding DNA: TGTGCCAGCAGCCTTAGCGGGACGGAGACCCAGTACTTC.

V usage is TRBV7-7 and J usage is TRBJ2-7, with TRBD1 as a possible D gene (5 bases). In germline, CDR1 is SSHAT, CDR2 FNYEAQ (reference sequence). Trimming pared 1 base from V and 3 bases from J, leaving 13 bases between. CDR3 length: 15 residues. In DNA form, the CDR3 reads TGTGCCAGCAGCTTAGAGGGCCAGGGCCTCTACGAGCAGTACTTC. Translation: CASSLEGQGLYEQYF. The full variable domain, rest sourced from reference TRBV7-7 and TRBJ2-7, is GAGVSQSPRYKVTKRGQDVTLRCDPISSHATLYWYQQALGQGPEFLTYFNYEAQPDKSGLPSDRFSAERPEGSISTLTIQRTEQRDSAMYRCASSLEGQGLYEQYFGPGTRLTVT.

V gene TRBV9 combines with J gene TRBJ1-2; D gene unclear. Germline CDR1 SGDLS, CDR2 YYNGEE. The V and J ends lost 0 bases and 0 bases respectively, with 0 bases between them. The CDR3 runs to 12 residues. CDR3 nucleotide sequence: TGTGCCAGCAGCGTAGCTAACTATGGCTACACCTTC. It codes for CASSVANYGYTF.

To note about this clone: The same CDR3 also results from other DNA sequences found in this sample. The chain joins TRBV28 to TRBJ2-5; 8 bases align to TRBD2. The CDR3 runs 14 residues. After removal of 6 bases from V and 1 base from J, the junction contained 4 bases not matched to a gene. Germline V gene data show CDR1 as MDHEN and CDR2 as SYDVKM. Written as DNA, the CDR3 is TGTGCCAGCAGCCGGAGCGGGGGCCAAGAGACCCAGTACTTC. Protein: CASSRSGGQETQYF.

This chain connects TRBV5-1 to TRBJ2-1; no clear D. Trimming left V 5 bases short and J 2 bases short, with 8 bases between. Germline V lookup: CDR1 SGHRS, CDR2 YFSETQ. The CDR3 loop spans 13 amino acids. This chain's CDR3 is CASRFRTYNEQFF. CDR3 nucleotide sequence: TGCGCCAGCAGGTTTAGAACCTACAATGAGCAGTTCTTC.

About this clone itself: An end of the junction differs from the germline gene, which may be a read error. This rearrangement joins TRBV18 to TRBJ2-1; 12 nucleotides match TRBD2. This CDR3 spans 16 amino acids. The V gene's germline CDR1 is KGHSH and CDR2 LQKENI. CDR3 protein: CASSRPGLAGLDEQFF. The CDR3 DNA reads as TGTGCCAGTTCACGGCCGGGACTAGCGGGTCTGGATGAGCAGTTCTTC.

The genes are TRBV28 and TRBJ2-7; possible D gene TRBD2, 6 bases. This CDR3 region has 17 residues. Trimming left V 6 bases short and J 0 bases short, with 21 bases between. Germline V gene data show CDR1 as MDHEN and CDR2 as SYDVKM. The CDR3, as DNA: TGTGCCAGCAGGACCGGAGGGACGGGCGCCAGCTCCTACGAGCAGTACTTC. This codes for CASRTGGTGASSYEQYF.